This T cell receptor (beta chain) was sequenced for a study of OX40 agonist ivuxolimab in advanced cancers. The study's findings and limits: Within 6 weeks, CD4+ and CD8+ blood T cells expanded clonally at 0.1 to 3.0 mg/kg. Researchers did not establish what antigens the expanded peripheral T cells target.

Here immunoSEQ multiplex PCR was the method, and the copy in TCRdb shows in-frame clones only, minus some. This table holds about 73,000 clones, around 90% found once. For this clone: As yet, its antigen is unknown.

People who had autoimmune disease history or systemic immunosuppression were excluded. This receptor was taken from an adult with an advanced solid tumor such as melanoma, head and neck, liver or kidney cancer. The sequenced sample was CD4+ or CD8+ T cells sorted from blood, obtained in a trial of the OX40 agonist ivuxolimab.

CDR3 DNA: TGTGCCAGCAGCACGGGGGGACTAGCGGGGCCCACCGGGGAGCTGTTTTTT. Its translation is CASSTGGLAGPTGELFF. The chain carries TRBV5-4 and TRBJ2-2; 13 bases agree with TRBD2. The CDR3 spans 17 residues. V gave up 4 bases and J gave up 4 bases; unmatched junction bases: 7. Germline V gene data show CDR1 as SGHNT and CDR2 as YYREEE (reference sequence).